Listed here are 4 T cell receptor beta chains from one sample, sequenced in a study of CD8+CD57+ T cells in acquired aplastic anemia. Genomic DNA provided the template from which TCR beta VDJ and CDR3 profiles were obtained. TCRdb reanalysed the reads using MiXCR and keeps one entry per CDR3 protein. The sample yields about 190,000 distinct CDR3 sequences, approximately 50% seen once. The sample comprised sorted CD4+, CD8+, or CD8+CD57+ T cells (not recorded which) from PBMCs. The receptors originated from a human donor in good health, serving as a control.

This clonotype was found many times. CDR3 sequence (DNA): TGTGCCAGCAGCCACCTCCCTGCAGTTGAGCAGTACTTC. Its translation is CASSHLPAVEQYF. The chain links TRBV11-2 to TRBJ2-7; D unclear. Germline-derived CDR1 and CDR2 are SGHAT and FQNNGV. The CDR3 extends over 13 amino acids. V dropped 5 bases and J dropped 7 bases, with 15 bases sitting between them.

V and J are TRBV27 and TRBJ2-3; D unclear. From germline, CDR1 is MNHEY and CDR2 SMNVEV (reference sequence). V was clipped by 6 bases and J by 0 bases, with 10 bases between them. CDR3 length: 14 residues. This chain's CDR3 is CASRAAASTDTQYF. The CDR3 DNA reads TGTGCCAGCAGGGCTGCCGCTAGCACAGATACGCAGTATTTT.

This clonotype has at least ten counts. V usage is TRBV11-2 and J usage is TRBJ2-3; 7 bases fit TRBD2. After removal of 6 bases from V and 0 bases from J, the junction contained 9 bases not matched to a gene. Germline V gene sequence: CDR1 SGHAT, CDR2 FQNNGV. The CDR3 covers 16 residues. The CDR3 reads CASRRRSGVSTDTQYF. The CDR3 nucleotides are TGTGCCAGCAGACGACGAAGCGGGGTCAGCACAGATACGCAGTATTTT.

This chain links TRBV20-1 with TRBJ2-2, with 12 bases fitting TRBD2. This CDR3 has 14 amino acids. The V segment lost 4 bases and the J segment 6 bases; nucleotides outside the gene matches: 3. Germline assignment: CDR1 DFQATT and CDR2 SNEGSKA (reference sequence). CDR3: CSATSSGRAGELFF. As DNA, the CDR3 is TGCAGTGCTACCTCTAGCGGGAGGGCCGGGGAGCTGTTTTTT.